What follows are 2 T cell receptor beta chains derived from one specimen sequenced in a study of T cells in Graves' hyperthyroidism and ophthalmopathy. Amplification of TCR beta CDR3 regions used RNA as the template. HTBI primers drove first-round RT-PCR of the TCR CDR3. TCRdb re-called the multiplex PCR reads through MiXCR, storing one row per CDR3 protein. The sample lists around 620,000 distinct CDR3 sequences, 35% to 55% seen once, with 15% to 20% in the top ten. Sequencing input: peripheral blood or thyroid tissue (not recorded which). These receptor sequences come from an adult woman with Graves' disease, either hyperthyroidism or ophthalmopathy (not recorded which).

This clonotype was observed a few times. V is TRBV7-7 and J is TRBJ1-1; possible D gene TRBD1, 5 bases. The CDR3 totals 13 residues. Germline CDR1 is SSHAT and CDR2 is FNYEAQ (reference sequence). In nucleotides, the CDR3 is TGTGCTAGAGATCCGGGACTAAACACTGAAGCTTTCTTT. Its translation is CARDPGLNTEAFF.

This clonotype was seen at least ten times. The chain has TRBV3-1 and TRBJ2-7; D is perhaps TRBD1 (5 bases). CDR1 LGHDT and CDR2 YNNKEL come from the germline V gene (reference sequence). Between the trimmed V and J ends, which lost 6 bases and 7 bases, there was a span of 16 bases. This CDR3 contains 13 residues. CDR3 loop: CASRNQGVPEQYF. CDR3 sequence (DNA): TGTGCCAGCAGAAACCAGGGTGTCCCGGAGCAGTACTTC.